The T cell receptor beta chain under discussion was sequenced for a study of blood T cell repertoires in COVID-19. Turning to the study itself: COVID-19 samples from acute and convalescent phases originated in the United States, Italy and Spain. PBMCs, B-cell-depleted T cells, or T cells were the source of the cDNA or gDNA that made up the material.

Cohorts were determined from participant-reported clinical history. It was within 2 weeks before study entry that exposed participants met a COVID-19 case. The protocol was immunoSEQ multiplex PCR, while the TCRdb copy is restricted to in-frame clones and leaves out a portion. The table lists 430,000 or so clones, around nine tenths of them singletons. The V and J ends lost 3 bases and 5 bases respectively, with 11 bases between them. The CDR3 length is 15 residues. The germline CDR1 and CDR2 sequences are SEHNR and FQNEAQ (reference sequence). The TCR originated in a woman younger than 35 who had been exposed to COVID-19. The source material was PBMCs or T cells enriched from blood (not recorded which). The V and J genes are TRBV7-9 and TRBJ1-6, with D tentatively TRBD1 (6 bases). The CDR3 spells CASSLTGPDNSPLHF. DNA of the CDR3: TGTGCCAGCAGCTTGACAGGCCCGGATAATTCACCCCTCCACTTT.